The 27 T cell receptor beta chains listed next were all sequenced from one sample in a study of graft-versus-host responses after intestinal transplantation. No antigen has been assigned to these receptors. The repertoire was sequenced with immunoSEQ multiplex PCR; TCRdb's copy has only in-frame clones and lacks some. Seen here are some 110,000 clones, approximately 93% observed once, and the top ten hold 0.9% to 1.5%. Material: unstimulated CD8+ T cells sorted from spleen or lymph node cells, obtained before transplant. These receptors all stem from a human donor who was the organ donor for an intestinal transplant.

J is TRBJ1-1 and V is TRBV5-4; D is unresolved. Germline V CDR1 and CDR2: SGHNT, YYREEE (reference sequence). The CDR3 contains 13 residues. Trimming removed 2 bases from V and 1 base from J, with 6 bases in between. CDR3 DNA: TGTGCCAGCAGCTTTGCAGGGAACACTGAAGCTTTCTTT. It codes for CASSFAGNTEAFF.

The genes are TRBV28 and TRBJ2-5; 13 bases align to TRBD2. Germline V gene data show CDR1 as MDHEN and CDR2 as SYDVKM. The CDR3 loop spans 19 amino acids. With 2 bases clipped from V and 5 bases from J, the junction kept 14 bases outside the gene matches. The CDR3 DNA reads TGTGCCAGCAGTTTAGATCCACTAGCGGGAGGGCCGGTTGATGAGACCCAGTACTTC. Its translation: CASSLDPLAGGPVDETQYF.

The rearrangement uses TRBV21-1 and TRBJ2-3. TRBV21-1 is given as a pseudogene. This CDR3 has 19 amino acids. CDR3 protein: CASSWDPSLDEHGTDTQYF. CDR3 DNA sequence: TGTGCCAGCAGCTGGGACCCCTCATTGGATGAGCACGGCACAGATACGCAGTATTTT.

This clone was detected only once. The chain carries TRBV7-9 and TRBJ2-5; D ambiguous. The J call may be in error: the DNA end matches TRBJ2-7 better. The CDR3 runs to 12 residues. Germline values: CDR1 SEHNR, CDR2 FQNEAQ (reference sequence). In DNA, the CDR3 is TGTGCCAGCAGCGGCGACGGCTACGAGCAGTACTTC. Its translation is CASSGDGYEQYF.

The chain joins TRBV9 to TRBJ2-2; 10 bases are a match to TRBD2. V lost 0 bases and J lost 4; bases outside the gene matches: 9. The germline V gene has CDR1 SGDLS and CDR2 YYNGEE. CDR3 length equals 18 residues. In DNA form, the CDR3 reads TGTGCCAGCAGCGTAGCAACTAGCGGGATGTTGCGCACCGGGGAGCTGTTTTTT. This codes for CASSVATSGMLRTGELFF.

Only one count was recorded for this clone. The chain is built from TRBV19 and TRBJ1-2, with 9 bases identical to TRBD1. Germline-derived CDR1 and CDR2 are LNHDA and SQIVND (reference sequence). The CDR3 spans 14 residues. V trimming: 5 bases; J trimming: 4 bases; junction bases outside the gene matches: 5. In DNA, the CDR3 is TGTGCCAGTAGTTTCTCGGGACAGGGCTATGGCTACACCTTC. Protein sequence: CASSFSGQGYGYTF.

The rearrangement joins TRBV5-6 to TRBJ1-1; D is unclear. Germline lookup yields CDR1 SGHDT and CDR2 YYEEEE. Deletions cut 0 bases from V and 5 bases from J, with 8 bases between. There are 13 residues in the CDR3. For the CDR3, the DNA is TGTGCCAGCAGCTTGGCATATGGGACTGAAGCTTTCTTT. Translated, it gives CASSLAYGTEAFF.

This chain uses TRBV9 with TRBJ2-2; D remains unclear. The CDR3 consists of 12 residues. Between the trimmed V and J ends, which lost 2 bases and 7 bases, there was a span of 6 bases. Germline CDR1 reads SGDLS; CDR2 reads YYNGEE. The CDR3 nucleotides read TGTGCCAGCAGCGTGAGGCGCGGGGAGCTGTTTTTT. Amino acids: CASSVRRGELFF.

Here the CDR3 DNA reads TGTGCCAGCAGCCCGTCCGATTTCTCCTACGAGCAGTACTTC. Residues: CASSPSDFSYEQYF. V gene TRBV5-5 combines with J gene TRBJ2-7; D unresolved. Germline CDR1 reads SGHKS; CDR2 reads YYEKEE (reference sequence). The length of the CDR3 is 14 residues. The ends were cut back, 4 bases at V and 0 bases at J, with 11 bases in the middle.

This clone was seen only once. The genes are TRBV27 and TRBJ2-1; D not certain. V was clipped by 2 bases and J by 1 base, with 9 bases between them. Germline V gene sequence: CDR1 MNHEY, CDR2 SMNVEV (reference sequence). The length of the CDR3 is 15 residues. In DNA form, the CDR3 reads TGTGCCAGCAGTTTAAGGAGAGCATCCTACAATGAGCAGTTCTTC. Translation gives CASSLRRASYNEQFF.

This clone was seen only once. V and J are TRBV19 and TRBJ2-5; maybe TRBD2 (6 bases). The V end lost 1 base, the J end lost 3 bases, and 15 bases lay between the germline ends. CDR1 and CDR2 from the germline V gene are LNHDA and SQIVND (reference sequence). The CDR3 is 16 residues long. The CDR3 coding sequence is TGTGCCAGTAGTATAGTGGGCGGCGGGACCGAAGAGACCCAGTACTTC. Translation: CASSIVGGGTEETQYF.

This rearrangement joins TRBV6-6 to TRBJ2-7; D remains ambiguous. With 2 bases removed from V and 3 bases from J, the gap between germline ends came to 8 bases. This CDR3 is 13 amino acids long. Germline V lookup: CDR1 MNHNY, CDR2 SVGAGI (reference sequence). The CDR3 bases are TGTGCCAGCAGTTACGTCTCCAGCTACGAGCAGTACTTC. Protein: CASSYVSSYEQYF.

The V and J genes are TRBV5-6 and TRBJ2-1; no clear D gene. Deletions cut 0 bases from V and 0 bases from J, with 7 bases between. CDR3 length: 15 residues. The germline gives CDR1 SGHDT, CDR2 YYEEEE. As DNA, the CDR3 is TGTGCCAGCAGCTTGGGACGTAGCTCCTACAATGAGCAGTTCTTC. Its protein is CASSLGRSSYNEQFF.

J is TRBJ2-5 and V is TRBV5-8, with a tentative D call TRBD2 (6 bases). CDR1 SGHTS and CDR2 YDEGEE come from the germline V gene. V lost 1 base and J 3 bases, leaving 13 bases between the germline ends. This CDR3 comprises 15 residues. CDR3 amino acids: CASSLTSRGKETQYF. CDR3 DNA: TGTGCCAGCAGCTTGACCTCGCGGGGAAAAGAGACCCAGTACTTC. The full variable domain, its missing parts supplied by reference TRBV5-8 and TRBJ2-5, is EAGVTQSPTHLIKTRGQQATLRCSPISGHTSVYWYQQALGLGLQFLLWYDEGEERNRGNFPPRFSGRQFPNYSSELNVNALELEDSALYLCASSLTSRGKETQYFGPGTRLLVL.

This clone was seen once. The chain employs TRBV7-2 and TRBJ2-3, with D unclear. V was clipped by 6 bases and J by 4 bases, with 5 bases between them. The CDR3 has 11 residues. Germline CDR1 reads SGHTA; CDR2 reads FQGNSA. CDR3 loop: CASRDSDTQYF. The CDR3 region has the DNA TGTGCCAGCAGGGATTCAGATACGCAGTATTTT.

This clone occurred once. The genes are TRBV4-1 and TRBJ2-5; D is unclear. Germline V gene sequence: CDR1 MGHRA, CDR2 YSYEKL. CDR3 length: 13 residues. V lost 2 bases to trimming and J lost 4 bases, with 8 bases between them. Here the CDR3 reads CASSQFQRETQYF. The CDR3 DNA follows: TGCGCCAGCAGCCAATTCCAGAGAGAGACCCAGTACTTC.

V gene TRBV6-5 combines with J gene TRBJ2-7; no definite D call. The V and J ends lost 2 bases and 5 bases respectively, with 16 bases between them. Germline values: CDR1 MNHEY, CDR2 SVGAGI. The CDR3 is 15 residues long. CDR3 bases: TGTGCCAGCAGTTACGTGAGAGATGGCCAGGACGAGCAGTACTTC. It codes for CASSYVRDGQDEQYF.

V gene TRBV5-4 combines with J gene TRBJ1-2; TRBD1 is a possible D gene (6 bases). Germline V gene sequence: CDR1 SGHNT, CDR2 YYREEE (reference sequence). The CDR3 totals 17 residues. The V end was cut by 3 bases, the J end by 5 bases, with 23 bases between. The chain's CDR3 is CASSWLGGAGRIYGYTF. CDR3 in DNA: TGTGCCAGCAGCTGGCTAGGGGGGGCCGGACGAATTTATGGCTACACCTTC.

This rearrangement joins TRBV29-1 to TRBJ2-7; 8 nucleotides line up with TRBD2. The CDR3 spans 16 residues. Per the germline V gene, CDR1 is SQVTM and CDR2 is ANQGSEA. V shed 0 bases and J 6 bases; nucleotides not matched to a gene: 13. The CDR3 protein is CSVEDFGREGRLEQYF. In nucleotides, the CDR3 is TGCAGCGTTGAAGATTTCGGACGGGAGGGCCGTCTCGAGCAGTACTTC.

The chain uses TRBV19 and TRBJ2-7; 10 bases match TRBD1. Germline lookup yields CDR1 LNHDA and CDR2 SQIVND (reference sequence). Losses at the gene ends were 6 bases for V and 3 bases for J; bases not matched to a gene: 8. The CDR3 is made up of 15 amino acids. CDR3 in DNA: TGTGCCAGTAGGCTTTGGGGGACAGGGGACTACGAGCAGTACTTC. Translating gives CASRLWGTGDYEQYF.

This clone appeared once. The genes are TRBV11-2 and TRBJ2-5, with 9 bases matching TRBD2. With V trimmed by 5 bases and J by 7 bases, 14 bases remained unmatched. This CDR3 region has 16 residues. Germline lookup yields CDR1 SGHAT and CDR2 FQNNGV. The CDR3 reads CASSPRVSGSGWTQYF. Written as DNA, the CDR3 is TGTGCCAGCAGCCCACGGGTTAGCGGGAGTGGGTGGACCCAGTACTTC.

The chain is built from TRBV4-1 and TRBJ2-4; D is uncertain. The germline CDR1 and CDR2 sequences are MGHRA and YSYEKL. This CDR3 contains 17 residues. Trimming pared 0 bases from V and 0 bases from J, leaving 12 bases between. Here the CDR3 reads CASSQDPGSLAKNIQYF. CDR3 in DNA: TGCGCCAGCAGCCAAGATCCCGGAAGTTTAGCCAAAAACATTCAGTACTTC.

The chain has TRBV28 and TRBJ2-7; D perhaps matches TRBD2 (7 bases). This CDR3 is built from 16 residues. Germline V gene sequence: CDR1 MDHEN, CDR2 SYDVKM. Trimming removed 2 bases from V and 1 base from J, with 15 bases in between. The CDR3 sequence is CASSLARGGGSYEQYF. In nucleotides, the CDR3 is TGTGCCAGCAGTTTAGCAAGGGGGGGAGGGTCCTACGAGCAGTACTTC.

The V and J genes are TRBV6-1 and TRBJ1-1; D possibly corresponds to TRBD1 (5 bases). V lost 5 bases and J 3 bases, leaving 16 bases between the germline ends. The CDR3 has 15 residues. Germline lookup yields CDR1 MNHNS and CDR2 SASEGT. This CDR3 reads CASSLYPTADTEAFF. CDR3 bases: TGTGCCAGCAGTCTTTACCCGACAGCAGACACTGAAGCTTTCTTT.

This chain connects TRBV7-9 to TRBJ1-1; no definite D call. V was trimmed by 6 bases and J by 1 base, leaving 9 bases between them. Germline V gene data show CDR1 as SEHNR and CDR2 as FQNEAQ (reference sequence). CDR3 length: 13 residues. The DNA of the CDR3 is TGTGCCAGCAGACATGGGTCGAACACTGAAGCTTTCTTT. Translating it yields CASRHGSNTEAFF.

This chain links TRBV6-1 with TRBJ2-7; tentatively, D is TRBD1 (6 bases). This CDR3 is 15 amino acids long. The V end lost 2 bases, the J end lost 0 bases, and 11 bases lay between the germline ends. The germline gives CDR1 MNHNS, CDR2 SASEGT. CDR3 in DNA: TGTGCCAGCAGTGAATTCGGACAGACCTCCTACGAGCAGTACTTC. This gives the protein CASSEFGQTSYEQYF.

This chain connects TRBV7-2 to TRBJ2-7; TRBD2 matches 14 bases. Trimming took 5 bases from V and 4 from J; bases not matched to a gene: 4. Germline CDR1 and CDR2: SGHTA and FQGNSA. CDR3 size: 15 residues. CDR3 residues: CASSQGLAGVYEQYF. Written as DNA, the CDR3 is TGTGCCAGCAGCCAGGGACTAGCGGGAGTTTACGAGCAGTACTTC.